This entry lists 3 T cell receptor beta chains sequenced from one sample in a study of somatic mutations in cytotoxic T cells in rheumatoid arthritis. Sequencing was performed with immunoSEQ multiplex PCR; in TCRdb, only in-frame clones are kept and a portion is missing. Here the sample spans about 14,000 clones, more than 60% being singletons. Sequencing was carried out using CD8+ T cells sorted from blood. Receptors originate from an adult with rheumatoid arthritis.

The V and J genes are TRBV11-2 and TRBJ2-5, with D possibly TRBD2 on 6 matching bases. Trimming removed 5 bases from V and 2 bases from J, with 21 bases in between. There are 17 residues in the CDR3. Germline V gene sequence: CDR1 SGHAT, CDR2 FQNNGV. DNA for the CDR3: TGTGCCAGCAGCCAGGAAGAACTACTAGCAGATCAAGAGACCCAGTACTTC. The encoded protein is CASSQEELLADQETQYF.

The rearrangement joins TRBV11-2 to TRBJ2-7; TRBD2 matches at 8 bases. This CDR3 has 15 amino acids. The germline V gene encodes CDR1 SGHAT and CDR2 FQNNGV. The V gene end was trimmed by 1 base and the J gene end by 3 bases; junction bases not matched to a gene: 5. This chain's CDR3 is CASSLGASGGYEQYF. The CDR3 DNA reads TGTGCCAGCAGCTTAGGGGCCAGCGGGGGCTACGAGCAGTACTTC.

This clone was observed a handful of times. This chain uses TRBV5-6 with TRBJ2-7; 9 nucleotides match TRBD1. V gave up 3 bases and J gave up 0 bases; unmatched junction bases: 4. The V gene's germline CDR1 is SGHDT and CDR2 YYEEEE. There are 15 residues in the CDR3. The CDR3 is CASSSPGQGSYEQYV. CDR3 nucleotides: TGTGCCAGCAGCTCCCCGGGACAGGGCTCCTACGAGCAGTACGTC.